Below, one T cell receptor (beta chain) is given with its context. Antigen specificity is unknown. 13 Jbeta primers and 60 Vbeta primers were used for the PCR. Profiled with immunoSEQ multiplex PCR; TCRdb holds only in-frame clones, not every one. The repertoire includes 150,000 to 200,000 clones, approximately 73% of them detected once, and about 10% sits in the top ten. This sample is drawn from a study of cytomegalovirus exposure and HLA in healthy donors. On the study more broadly: Earlier findings included some 120 million unique TCR beta sequences obtained from some 180 million T cells. Among fewer than 500 genotyped donors, around 81% fell in the Caucasian-associated ancestry cluster.

Germline V gives CDR1 SGHAT, CDR2 FQDESV (reference sequence). V was cut by 5 bases and J by 0 bases, with 11 bases left in between. The CDR3 extends over 15 amino acids. Study observations and caveats: Presence/absence analyses took donor sequencing depth as roughly uniform.

Source material: PBMCs. The chain combines TRBV11-1 with TRBJ2-1; D might be TRBD2 (6 bases). The clonotype comes from a man under 40 in good health and CMV-seropositive. The CDR3 is CASSPRGSSYNEQFF. The CDR3 bases are TGTGCCAGCAGCCCGCGGGGCAGCTCCTACAATGAGCAGTTCTTC.